The 22 T cell receptor beta chains listed next were all sequenced from one sample in a study of blood T cell repertoires in COVID-19. Repertoires were generated with immunoSEQ multiplex PCR, while TCRdb's copy carries only in-frame clones and drops some. The profile covers 100,000 or so clones, with roughly nine tenths appearing a single time and over 2% taken by the ten largest. Sequences were obtained from peripheral blood. These receptors originate from a man aged 50 to 60 with active COVID-19.

This chain joins TRBV9 and TRBJ2-5; 7 positions agree with TRBD2. Germline V gene lookup returns CDR1 SGDLS and CDR2 YYNGEE. V lost 1 base to trimming and J lost 3 bases; unmatched junction nucleotides: 0. The CDR3 extends over 13 amino acids. CDR3 sequence reads: CASSVRGEETQYF. Here the CDR3 DNA reads TGTGCCAGCAGCGTACGGGGGGAAGAGACCCAGTACTTC.

This sequence joins TRBV5-1 and TRBJ2-2, with 10 bases that match TRBD2. Germline loops: CDR1 SGHRS, CDR2 YFSETQ. V gave up 2 bases and J gave up 4 bases; unmatched junction bases: 5. CDR3 length: 16 amino acids. The CDR3 reads CASSFLAGVGTGELFF. The CDR3 region has the DNA TGCGCCAGCAGCTTCCTAGCGGGAGTGGGCACCGGGGAGCTGTTTTTT.

The rearrangement links TRBV11-3 to TRBJ2-7; 7 bases are a match to TRBD1. The CDR3 spans 18 residues. Germline trimming cut 5 bases from V and 3 bases from J; bases unmatched to any gene: 19. Per the germline V gene, CDR1 is SGHNT and CDR2 is YENEEA. The CDR3 bases are TGTGCCAGCAGCCCCTCTTTTGGGCTGGTGGCAGGGGGCTACGAGCAGTACGTC. Translation: CASSPSFGLVAGGYEQYV.

V and J are TRBV6-5 and TRBJ2-1; 8 bases match TRBD1. From germline, CDR1 is MNHEY and CDR2 SVGAGI. This CDR3 region has 13 residues. The trim removed 3 bases at V and 6 bases at J, leaving 1 base unmatched. This CDR3 is CASSYDRGNEQFF. The DNA of the CDR3 is TGTGCCAGCAGTTATGACAGGGGCAATGAGCAGTTCTTC.

The rearrangement uses TRBV2 and TRBJ1-6; no definite D call. There are 14 residues in the CDR3. V was trimmed by 6 bases and J by 0 bases, leaving 6 bases between them. Germline values: CDR1 SNHLY, CDR2 FYNNEI. In DNA, the CDR3 is TGTGCCAGCAGAACGAGCTCCTATAATTCACCCCTCCACTTT. This codes for CASRTSSYNSPLHF.

J is TRBJ2-7 and V is TRBV6-6; TRBD1 might be the D (6 bases). V was shortened by 5 bases and J by 7 bases, with 15 bases between the two germline ends. There are 13 residues in the CDR3. Per germline, CDR1 MNHNY and CDR2 SVGAGI (reference sequence). CDR3 nucleotides: TGTGCCAGCAGTCCGCGACAGGTTCAGGAGCAGTACTTC. This gives the protein CASSPRQVQEQYF.

This sequence joins TRBV7-8 and TRBJ2-5, with TRBD1 as a possible D gene (6 bases). The CDR3 sequence is 16 residues long. From germline, CDR1 is SGHVS and CDR2 FQNEAQ. Deletions cut 1 base from V and 5 bases from J, with 17 bases between. The CDR3 DNA is TGTGCCAGCAGCTTAGATGCCGGACAGAGGTCGGAGACCCAGTACTTC. Amino acids: CASSLDAGQRSETQYF.

This clone came up once. At one end, the junction sequence differs from germline, possibly due to a read error. The CDR3 here is CASSPRASSGNTIYF. The CDR3 DNA reads as TGTGCCAGCTCTCCACGGGCCTCATCTGGAAACACCATATATTTT. This sequence joins TRBV18 and TRBJ1-3; D uncertain. Germline assignment: CDR1 KGHSH and CDR2 LQKENI. The CDR3 loop spans 15 amino acids.

The gene calls are TRBV2 and TRBJ2-5, with a possible D match to TRBD2 (6 bases). The CDR3 is 15 residues long. Germline CDR1 reads SNHLY; CDR2 reads FYNNEI. V lost 0 bases, J lost 1 base, and 9 bases lay in between. The DNA of the CDR3 is TGTGCCAGCAGTGAAGCGCTCGGGGGCCAAGAGACCCAGTACTTC. As protein: CASSEALGGQETQYF.

This clone was detected a few times. The chain has TRBV7-2 and TRBJ2-1; 10 bases line up with TRBD1. CDR3 size: 15 residues. Germline V gene sequence: CDR1 SGHTA, CDR2 FQGNSA. V lost 3 bases, J lost 7 bases, and 6 bases stayed unmatched. CDR3 amino acids: CASSFGTGVENEQFF. CDR3 nucleotides: TGTGCCAGCAGCTTTGGGACAGGGGTAGAGAATGAGCAGTTCTTC.

The chain is built from TRBV6-1 and TRBJ2-7; the match to TRBD1 covers 8 bases. Germline loops: CDR1 MNHNS, CDR2 SASEGT. V lost 2 bases to trimming and J lost 3 bases; unmatched junction nucleotides: 9. The CDR3 length is 16 residues. Written as DNA, the CDR3 is TGTGCCAGCAGTGAATTCTGGACAGGGTCTGGCTACGAGCAGTACGTC. This gives the protein CASSEFWTGSGYEQYV.

This chain links TRBV19 with TRBJ1-2; TRBD1 is a possible D gene (5 bases). CDR3 length: 15 residues. Germline lookup yields CDR1 LNHDA and CDR2 SQIVND (reference sequence). Trimming shortened V by 7 bases and J by 0 bases, and 15 bases separated the two germline ends. CDR3 residues: CASTPWVGANYGYTF. CDR3 coding DNA: TGTGCCAGTACCCCCTGGGTAGGGGCTAACTATGGCTACACCTTC.

This chain joins TRBV10-3 and TRBJ2-7; 9 nucleotides match TRBD1. Per the germline V gene, CDR1 is ENHRY and CDR2 is SYGVKD. This CDR3 region has 16 residues. The junction had 10 bases not matched to a gene; V was cut back by 7 bases and J by 0 bases. CDR3 protein: CAITGGDRVDSYEQYV. In DNA form, the CDR3 reads TGTGCCATCACTGGGGGGGACAGGGTCGACTCCTACGAGCAGTACGTC.

CDR3 in DNA: TGTGCCAGCAGCTCGTCCAAGACCGGGGGATACGAGCAGTACTTC. Its protein is CASSSSKTGGYEQYF. This chain links TRBV6-5 with TRBJ2-7, with D perhaps matching TRBD2 (6 bases). The CDR3 spans 15 residues. Germline CDR1 MNHEY, CDR2 SVGAGI. V lost 6 bases, J lost 4 bases, and 19 bases lay in between.

This chain uses TRBV19 with TRBJ2-1, with 10 bases fitting TRBD1. V shed 7 bases and J 4 bases; nucleotides not matched to a gene: 7. This CDR3 comprises 15 residues. Germline V gene lookup returns CDR1 LNHDA and CDR2 SQIVND (reference sequence). The CDR3 nucleotides are TGTGCCAGTACCGCACCGGGACAGGGGTACAATGAGCAGTTCTTC. Its protein is CASTAPGQGYNEQFF.

This clone was observed a single time. J is TRBJ2-3 and V is TRBV5-4; D remains ambiguous. The V and J ends lost 5 bases and 2 bases respectively, with 9 bases between them. Germline loops: CDR1 SGHNT, CDR2 YYREEE (reference sequence). CDR3 size: 13 residues. CDR3 in DNA: TGTGCCAGCAGTCCAGACTCCACAGATACGCAGTATTTT. Translation: CASSPDSTDTQYF.

This chain links TRBV3-1 (or the pseudogene TRBV3-2) with TRBJ1-6; D might be TRBD1 (6 bases). The germline V and J ends were trimmed by 3 bases and 7 bases, with 13 bases remaining between them. Per the germline V gene, CDR1 is LGHDT and CDR2 is YNNKEL (reference sequence). The CDR3 length is 15 residues. The CDR3 DNA reads as TGTGCCAGCAGCCAGTCAGGGGTGCAGAATTCACCCCTCCACTTT. It encodes CASSQSGVQNSPLHF.

The chain has TRBV5-6 and TRBJ1-1; D possibly corresponds to TRBD1 (6 bases). Per germline, CDR1 SGHDT and CDR2 YYEEEE. V shed 4 bases and J shed 3 bases, with 13 bases lying between them. CDR3 length: 14 residues. CDR3 DNA sequence: TGTGCCAGCAGCGGGGGGGCCTGGGACACTGAAGCTTTCTTT. It yields the protein CASSGGAWDTEAFF.

The chain links TRBV20-1 to TRBJ1-1, with D uncertain. The germline V gene encodes CDR1 DFQATT and CDR2 SNEGSKA (reference sequence). The length of the CDR3 is 11 residues. V gave up 5 bases and J gave up 1 base, with 5 bases separating them. CDR3: CSAPGNTEAFF. In nucleotides, the CDR3 is TGCAGTGCTCCCGGGAACACTGAAGCTTTCTTT.

The chain carries TRBV11-2 and TRBJ2-7, with 11 bases lining up with TRBD1. CDR1 is SGHAT, CDR2 FQNNGV, per germline. This CDR3 has 14 amino acids. With V trimmed by 5 bases and J by 7 bases, 7 bases remained unmatched. CDR3 nucleotides: TGTGCCAGCAGCCCCGGACAGGGGGCGTGGGAGCAGTACGTC. This gives the protein CASSPGQGAWEQYV.

The V call is TRBV19, the J call TRBJ1-2, with 9 bases lining up with TRBD1. This CDR3 is built from 16 residues. The J segment lost 0 bases and the V segment lost 7 bases, leaving 9 bases of the junction unmatched. Germline CDR1 reads LNHDA; CDR2 reads SQIVND (reference sequence). The CDR3 spells CASTQTGQGSNYGYTF. In DNA, the CDR3 is TGTGCCAGTACCCAGACGGGACAGGGATCTAACTATGGCTACACCTTC.

The CDR3 region is CASSLVSSSGYGYTF. CDR3 DNA sequence: TGTGCCAGCAGCTTAGTTTCCAGCTCAGGGTATGGCTACACCTTC. The J gene is TRBJ1-2, the V gene TRBV7-2, with D tentatively TRBD1 (5 bases). V lost 1 base, J lost 5 bases, and 14 bases lay in between. Germline lookup yields CDR1 SGHTA and CDR2 FQGNSA. The CDR3 is 15 residues long.